The 27 T cell receptor beta chains listed next were all sequenced from one sample in a study of blood T cell repertoires in COVID-19. Assay: immunoSEQ multiplex PCR; the TCRdb copy retains only in-frame clones and omits some. This sample has around 270,000 clones, with around nine tenths found just once. The source material was peripheral blood. These TCRs come from a man aged 40-49 years who had recovered from COVID-19.

The chain carries TRBV6-5 and TRBJ2-7; 9 bases fit TRBD1. The V and J ends lost 9 bases and 0 bases, in that order; junction bases with no gene match: 3. The CDR3 totals 13 residues. Germline V lookup: CDR1 MNHEY, CDR2 SVGAGI. The CDR3 region has the DNA TGTGCCAGTACAGGGGGCCCCTCCTACGAGCAGTACTTC. Residues: CASTGGPSYEQYF.

The chain uses TRBV7-2 and TRBJ1-3, with D possibly TRBD1 on 6 matching bases. The germline CDR1 and CDR2 sequences are SGHTA and FQGNSA. The CDR3 loop spans 18 amino acids. The ends were cut back, 3 bases at V and 0 bases at J, with 18 bases in the middle. CDR3 region: CASSLATPGQASGNTIYF. The CDR3 bases are TGTGCCAGCAGCTTGGCGACCCCGGGACAAGCCTCTGGAAACACCATATATTTT.

In its sample, this clone was seen a few times. The V gene is TRBV11-2, the J gene TRBJ1-1, with TRBD1 as a possible D gene (6 bases). The germline V and J ends were trimmed by 1 base and 7 bases, with 19 bases remaining between them. Germline V gene data show CDR1 as SGHAT and CDR2 as FQNNGV. This CDR3 comprises 16 residues. The DNA for the CDR3 is TGTGCCAGCAGCTTAGTTGGAAAGGCAGGGGCACTTGAAGCTTTCTTT. The encoded protein is CASSLVGKAGALEAFF.

The CDR3, as DNA: TGTGCCAGCAGCTTCCTAGCGGGACGCACAGATACGCAGTATTTT. This codes for CASSFLAGRTDTQYF. This chain uses TRBV7-2 with TRBJ2-3; TRBD2 aligns across 9 bases. This CDR3 is 15 amino acids long. V shed 3 bases, J shed 1 base, and the junction held 2 bases outside the gene matches. From germline, CDR1 is SGHTA and CDR2 FQGNSA.

The gene calls are TRBV18 and TRBJ2-1; TRBD1 agrees at 8 bases. Germline CDR1 reads KGHSH; CDR2 reads LQKENI. V gave up 6 bases and J gave up 4 bases; unmatched junction bases: 5. CDR3 length equals 14 residues. The CDR3 spells CASSGQGKYNEQFF. CDR3 nucleotide sequence: TGTGCCAGCTCCGGACAGGGAAAATACAATGAGCAGTTCTTC.

The rearrangement links TRBV7-3 to TRBJ2-1; 7 bases match TRBD2. Germline CDR1 reads SGHTA; CDR2 reads FQGTGA. V shed 1 base and J 4 bases; nucleotides not matched to a gene: 4. The CDR3 extends over 15 amino acids. CDR3 DNA: TGTGCCAGCAGCTTAATAACTAGCGCATACAATGAGCAGTTCTTC. Its protein is CASSLITSAYNEQFF.

V is TRBV6-6 and J is TRBJ1-3; D ambiguous. Trimming took off 8 bases at V and 0 bases at J, with 8 bases between the two ends. Looked up from germline, CDR1 is MNHNY and CDR2 is SVGAGI (reference sequence). There are 13 residues in the CDR3. CDR3 protein: CASAQSSGNTIYF. The CDR3, as DNA: TGTGCCAGCGCACAGAGCTCTGGAAACACCATATATTTT.

A few counts support this clone. This chain links TRBV6-2 or TRBV6-3 with TRBJ1-5, with D uncertain. Germline CDR1 is MNHEY and CDR2 is SVGEGT. This CDR3 is built from 14 residues. The V end lost 6 bases, the J end lost 6 bases, and 15 bases lay between the germline ends. The CDR3, as DNA: TGTGCCAGCAGCCCATCGATGGAGGTTCAGCCCCAGCATTTT. Protein sequence: CASSPSMEVQPQHF.

This chain links TRBV27 with TRBJ2-1; D is possibly TRBD2 (6 bases). The CDR3 is 15 residues long. Deletions cut 7 bases from V and 4 bases from J, with 17 bases between. Germline CDR1 reads MNHEY; CDR2 reads SMNVEV (reference sequence). As DNA, the CDR3 is TGTGCCAGCACCACACCTGCTGGGGGGTACAATGAGCAGTTCTTC. This encodes CASTTPAGGYNEQFF.

This clone was picked up a small number of times. This sequence joins TRBV29-1 and TRBJ1-4; D is possibly TRBD1 (5 bases). This CDR3 has 12 residues. V lost 0 bases and J lost 16, with 15 bases in between. The germline gives CDR1 SQVTM, CDR2 ANQGSEA. The CDR3 DNA reads TGCAGCGTTGAAGAAGGGTCAGGGAACCCGTTTTTT. Residues: CSVEEGSGNPFF.

The chain uses TRBV5-4 and TRBJ1-1; a weak D match, TRBD1 (5 bases). Looked up from germline, CDR1 is SGHNT and CDR2 is YYREEE (reference sequence). The CDR3 consists of 15 residues. Trimming left V 4 bases short and J 3 bases short, with 16 bases between. The CDR3 bases are TGTGCCAGCAGCCCGAAGAATTGGGGGGACACTGAAGCTTTCTTT. Translated, it gives CASSPKNWGDTEAFF.

The chain combines TRBV10-1 with TRBJ1-2; D gene uncertain. The germline V gene encodes CDR1 WNHNN and CDR2 SYGVQD (reference sequence). The CDR3 is made up of 16 amino acids. The V end lost 7 bases, the J end lost 0 bases, and 18 bases lay between the germline ends. The CDR3 reads CASTTQRPEANYGYTF. The CDR3 DNA sequence: TGCGCCAGCACCACCCAGAGGCCGGAAGCTAACTATGGCTACACCTTC.

The chain recombines TRBV6-5 with TRBJ2-5, with D possibly TRBD1 on 6 matching bases. The V end was cut by 6 bases, the J end by 5 bases, with 16 bases between. Germline CDR1 is MNHEY and CDR2 is SVGAGI. This CDR3 is 14 amino acids long. This chain's CDR3 is CASRPGQLVETQYF. As DNA, the CDR3 is TGTGCCAGCAGACCGGGACAACTCGTCGAGACCCAGTACTTC.

V gene TRBV6-5 combines with J gene TRBJ1-5; D gene ambiguous. CDR3 size: 14 residues. Germline CDR1 reads MNHEY; CDR2 reads SVGAGI. V lost 2 bases, J lost 9 bases, and 14 bases lay in between. For the CDR3, the DNA is TGTGCCAGCAGTTACAGGGAGGCCATAGGGCCCCAGCATTTT. It yields the protein CASSYREAIGPQHF.

The chain uses TRBV7-9 and TRBJ2-5; 8 bases are a match to TRBD2. CDR1 is SEHNR, CDR2 FQNEAQ, per germline (reference sequence). The CDR3 runs 15 residues. V lost 5 bases to trimming and J lost 4 bases; unmatched junction nucleotides: 9. CDR3 bases: TGTGCCAGCAGCGCCAATGGACTAGCAGGAGAGACCCAGTACTTC. Translating gives CASSANGLAGETQYF.

This clone was seen a handful of times. The chain carries TRBV4-1 and TRBJ2-2; TRBD2 might be the D (6 bases). The CDR3 loop spans 14 amino acids. Germline V gene sequence: CDR1 MGHRA, CDR2 YSYEKL. V shed 3 bases and J shed 6 bases, with 11 bases lying between them. CDR3 coding DNA: TGCGCCAGCAGCCAGGAGGGGAGACCCGGGGAGCTGTTTTTT. Amino acids: CASSQEGRPGELFF.

The rearrangement links TRBV4-3 to TRBJ1-5; D ambiguous. The CDR3 is 16 residues long. V was clipped by 0 bases and J by 0 bases, with 9 bases between them. Per the germline V gene, CDR1 is LGHNA and CDR2 is YSLEER. Written as DNA, the CDR3 is TGCGCCAGCAGCCAAGATGTGAGCAATAGCAATCAGCCCCAGCATTTT. Residues: CASSQDVSNSNQPQHF.

The chain uses TRBV18 and TRBJ2-1, with 11 bases identical to TRBD1. The CDR3 is 15 amino acids. Germline assignment: CDR1 KGHSH and CDR2 LQKENI. After removal of 4 bases from V and 6 bases from J, the junction contained 5 bases not matched to a gene. In DNA form, the CDR3 reads TGTGCCAGCTCACGAGGGACAGGGGGGATCAATGAGCAGTTCTTC. Its protein product is CASSRGTGGINEQFF. The variable domain in full, completed from reference TRBV18 and TRBJ2-1, reads NAGVMQNPRHLVRRRGQEARLRCSPMKGHSHVYWYRQLPEEGLKFMVYLQKENIIDESGMPKERFSAEFPKEGPSILRIQQVVRGDSAAYFCASSRGTGGINEQFFGPGTRLTVL.

This clone came up a few times. This chain joins TRBV10-3 and TRBJ2-7, with 7 bases identical to TRBD1. Unmatched junction bases numbered 8, after V lost 6 bases and J lost 3 bases. In germline, CDR1 is ENHRY, CDR2 SYGVKD. This CDR3 spans 14 amino acids. The CDR3 sequence is CAIRGMGQSYEQYF. DNA for the CDR3: TGTGCCATCAGGGGAATGGGACAGAGCTACGAGCAGTACTTC.

This clone has a single count. This rearrangement joins TRBV7-2 to TRBJ1-2; no reliable D call. Germline CDR1 SGHTA, CDR2 FQGNSA. V gave up 5 bases and J gave up 4 bases, with 11 bases separating them. This CDR3 is built from 13 residues. The CDR3 DNA reads as TGTGCCAGCAGCCCCGGGAGCCTCTATGGCTACACCTTC. Its translation: CASSPGSLYGYTF.

The V gene is TRBV7-2, the J gene TRBJ2-5; 11 nucleotides line up with TRBD2. This CDR3 region has 16 residues. J was trimmed by 4 bases and V by 1 base; bases with no gene match: 5. Germline values: CDR1 SGHTA, CDR2 FQGNSA. The CDR3 here is CASSLGASGRTETQYF. CDR3 sequence (DNA): TGTGCCAGCAGCTTAGGGGCTAGCGGGAGGACAGAGACCCAGTACTTC.

This clone occurred once. The chain is built from TRBV5-1 and TRBJ2-2, with D unclear. The V gene lost 4 bases and the J gene lost 4 bases, with 8 bases spanning the gap. The germline CDR1 and CDR2 sequences are SGHRS and YFSETQ. The CDR3 totals 13 residues. The CDR3 DNA sequence: TGCGCCAGCAGCGTCCAATCCACCGGGGAGCTGTTTTTT. Protein sequence: CASSVQSTGELFF.

The CDR3 here is CASSLGGGQFADTQYF. DNA of the CDR3: TGCGCCAGCAGCTTGGGGGGAGGCCAATTCGCAGATACGCAGTATTTT. This chain connects TRBV5-1 to TRBJ2-3; D perhaps matches TRBD2 (6 bases). The CDR3 length is 16 residues. Germline V gene data show CDR1 as SGHRS and CDR2 as YFSETQ. V gave up 0 bases and J gave up 4 bases, with 15 bases separating them. The whole variable domain, remainder taken from reference TRBV5-1 and TRBJ2-3, is KAGVTQTPRYLIKTRGQQVTLSCSPISGHRSVSWYQQTPGQGLQFLFEYFSETQRNKGNFPGRFSGRQFSNSRSEMNVSTLELGDSALYLCASSLGGGQFADTQYFGPGTRLTVL.

The J gene is TRBJ2-7, the V gene TRBV18, with 8 positions matching TRBD1. This CDR3 is 15 amino acids long. Per the germline V gene, CDR1 is KGHSH and CDR2 is LQKENI. Losses at the gene ends were 0 bases for V and 5 bases for J; bases not matched to a gene: 6. The CDR3 region has the DNA TGTGCCAGCTCACCACCTGGGACAGGAAGGGACGAGCAGTACTTC. Its protein product is CASSPPGTGRDEQYF.

Notes on this clone: Other DNA sequences of this sample code for an identical CDR3. J is TRBJ2-1 and V is TRBV7-2, with a tentative D call TRBD1 (6 bases). Trimming pared 1 base from V and 6 bases from J, leaving 10 bases between. This CDR3 region has 14 residues. Germline loops: CDR1 SGHTA, CDR2 FQGNSA. The CDR3, as DNA: TGTGCCAGCAGCTTAGGGGCAGGGGTCAATGAGCAGTTCTTC. Its translation: CASSLGAGVNEQFF.

The rearrangement joins TRBV5-1 to TRBJ1-2; perhaps TRBD1 as D (6 bases). This CDR3 spans 16 amino acids. V was trimmed by 3 bases and J by 7 bases, leaving 22 bases between them. Germline CDR1 reads SGHRS; CDR2 reads YFSETQ. The CDR3 coding sequence is TGCGCCAGCAGCTATATGGGGCCGGACAGAACGGGTGGCTACACCTTC. This translates into CASSYMGPDRTGGYTF.

V usage is TRBV19 and J usage is TRBJ2-1, with a possible D match to TRBD1 (5 bases). Germline V CDR1 and CDR2: LNHDA, SQIVND (reference sequence). The CDR3 has 15 amino acids. Trimming cost V 3 bases and J 2 bases, with 11 bases left between them. The CDR3 sequence: CASSMFAGPYNEQFF. In DNA, the CDR3 is TGTGCCAGTAGTATGTTCGCAGGGCCCTACAATGAGCAGTTCTTC.